These T cell receptor beta chains were read from a single sample in a study of response to subunit inactivated influenza vaccine. TCRdb itself ran the RT-PCR reads through MiXCR, one entry per CDR3 protein. The sample records around 580,000 distinct CDR3 sequences, about 15% being singletons. This specimen was PBMCs from blood, taken 11 to 12 days after vaccination. The source is a middle-aged man who received an inactivated influenza vaccine. Both conserved end residues are part of each CDR3. A D gene is named only where the DNA matches it firmly. The size of a clone is reported for some rows only, either as once, few or many, or as a class for expanded clones.

>few|TRBV5-1|TRBD2|TRBJ2-1
TGCGCCAGCAGCGGCCTAGCGGGGGCTACCTACAATGAGCAGTTCTTC
CASSGLAGATYNEQFF
>.|TRBV5-5|.|TRBJ1-2
TGTGCCAGCAGCCACTATACGGACTATGGCTACACCTTC
CASSHYTDYGYTF
>.|TRBV11-2|TRBD1|TRBJ2-7
TGTGCCAGCAGCTTAGTTGCACTAGGGGGACAGGGCGGGAACTACGAGCAGTACTTC
CASSLVALGGQGGNYEQYF
>.|TRBV28|.|TRBJ1-3
TGTGCCAGCAGTTCCCCGCCGTACACCATATATTTT
CASSSPPYTIYF
>few|TRBV27|TRBD1|TRBJ2-5
TGTGCCAGCAGAGTGAGGACAGGGGTTGGGTGGACCCAGTACTTC
CASRVRTGVGWTQYF
>few|TRBV5-1|TRBD2|TRBJ2-1
TGCGCCAGCAGCCCACGGACTAGCTATGAGCAGTTCTTC
CASSPRTSYEQFF
>few|TRBV28|TRBD2|TRBJ2-3
TGTGCCAGCAGCGAGGCGGGGAGGGAGGGCACAGATACGCAGTATTTT
CASSEAGREGTDTQYF
>.|TRBV2|TRBD1|TRBJ2-6
TGTGCCAGCAGCCCGGACAGGAGCTCTGGGGCCAACGTCCTGACGTTC
CASSPDRSSGANVLTF
>.|TRBV20-1|.|TRBJ2-7
TGCAGTGCTAGAGCTACAACTTACAGTGACAACTCCTACGAGCAGTACTTC
CSARATTYSDNSYEQYF
>.|TRBV3-1|.|TRBJ2-3
TGTGCCAGCAGCCAAGACCCCGCTAGCACAGATACGCAGTATTTT
CASSQDPASTDTQYF
>.|TRBV12-3/TRBV12-4|.|TRBJ2-2
.
CASSFGNGELFF
>.|TRBV20-1|TRBD2|TRBJ2-3
TGCAGCGGCTTCGGGCGGGGGAGCACAGATACGCAGTATTTT
CSGFGRGSTDTQYF
>.|TRBV5-1|.|TRBJ1-2
TGCGCCAGCAGCGGAACAACCCGAGGCTATGGCTACACCTTC
CASSGTTRGYGYTF
>few|TRBV3-1|TRBD1|TRBJ1-5
TGTGCCAGCTCGACAGGGAGGCGCAATCAGCCCCAGCATTTT
CASSTGRRNQPQHF
>few|TRBV6-1|TRBD1|TRBJ1-2
TGTGCCAGCAGTAAACCAGGGGGTGGCCTTTATGGCTACACCTTC
CASSKPGGGLYGYTF
>.|TRBV20-1|.|TRBJ2-2
TGCAGTGCTAGAATTCAGAACCTCGGGGAGCTGTTTTTT
CSARIQNLGELFF
>.|TRBV4-2|.|TRBJ1-5
TGTGCCAGCAGCCAAGTCCCAGGGCGGTATCAGCCCCAGCATTTT
CASSQVPGRYQPQHF
>few|TRBV3-1|TRBD1|TRBJ1-4
TGTGCCAGCAGCCTGACAGGGGGGGATGAAAAACTGTTTTTT
CASSLTGGDEKLFF
>.|TRBV6-2/TRBV6-3|TRBD2|TRBJ2-5
TGTGCCAGCAGTTACTCGTTTACAGCGGGACTACAAGAGACCCAGTACTTC
CASSYSFTAGLQETQYF
>few|TRBV29-1|TRBD2|TRBJ2-1
TGCAGCGTTGGGGGGCTAGCGGGGGACAATGAGCAGTTCTTC
CSVGGLAGDNEQFF
>few|TRBV20-1|.|TRBJ2-3
TGCAGTGCTAGAAGCGGAAGTGGGCCAGATACGCAGTATTTT
CSARSGSGPDTQYF
>.|TRBV5-1|TRBD1|TRBJ2-7
TGCGCCAGCAGCTATATATCCGGGACAGACTACGAGCAGTACTTC
CASSYISGTDYEQYF
>.|TRBV24-1|TRBD1|TRBJ1-1
TGTGCCACCAAAGCGCCCCAGGGGGACACTGAAGCTTTCTTT
CATKAPQGDTEAFF
>.|TRBV11-3|.|TRBJ2-1
TGTGCCAGCAGCCCCCCCGGGGTCGGTGAGCAGTTCTTC
CASSPPGVGEQFF
>few|TRBV20-1|.|TRBJ2-1
TGCAGTGCTAGAGATTGGTATACAGGTGGCAATGAGCAGTTCTTC
CSARDWYTGGNEQFF